This T cell receptor (beta chain) was obtained from a study of cytomegalovirus exposure and HLA in healthy donors. V was trimmed by 0 bases and J by 6 bases, leaving 6 bases between them. The CDR3 totals 12 residues. The germline V gene encodes CDR1 SGHVS and CDR2 FQNEAQ. 60 Vbeta and 13 Jbeta primers were used in PCR. Assay used: immunoSEQ multiplex PCR; TCRdb lists only in-frame clones, some missing. This table holds approximately 180,000 clones, roughly 76% found once. What was sequenced was PBMCs. This receptor was taken from a woman under 30 in good health and CMV-seropositive. This chain links TRBV7-8 with TRBJ2-7, with D maybe TRBD2 (5 bases). CDR3: CASSLAGLEQYF. CDR3 DNA: TGTGCCAGCAGCTTAGCAGGACTCGAGCAGTACTTC.